This is a list of T cell receptor beta chains from one sample in a study of control samples from healthy donors and cancer patients. Libraries were prepared by immunoSEQ multiplex PCR; TCRdb keeps only in-frame clonotypes and omits some of them. The sample shows under 150,000 clones, around 92% of them seen only once. Input material: PBMCs. The source is a man aged 50 to 59 with head and neck cancer. Both conserved end residues are part of each CDR3. A D gene is named only where the DNA matches it firmly. The size of a clone is reported for some rows only, either as once, few or many, or as a class for expanded clones.

TRBJ2-3,TRBD2,.,TRBV5-4,CASSLLLAGGPSTDTQYF,TGTGCCAGCAGCTTGCTACTAGCGGGAGGACCTAGCACAGATACGCAGTATTTT
TRBJ2-7,.,.,TRBV13,CASSSLEGDRGQYF,TGTGCCAGCAGCTCGTTGGAAGGGGATCGGGGGCAGTACTTC
TRBJ2-5,.,.,TRBV7-9,CASSFQDGQETQYF,TGTGCCAGCAGCTTCCAGGACGGACAAGAGACCCAGTACTTC
TRBJ2-5,TRBD2,.,TRBV24-1,CATSDYRTSGRETQYF,TGTGCCACCAGTGATTATAGGACTAGCGGGAGGGAGACCCAGTACTTC
TRBJ2-3,TRBD2,once,TRBV5-4,CASSLAKLAGGADTQYF,TGTGCCAGCAGCTTGGCTAAACTAGCGGGGGGAGCAGATACGCAGTATTTT
TRBJ2-7,.,.,TRBV19,CASSTVGYEQYF,TGTGCCAGTAGTACGGTCGGCTACGAGCAGTACTTC
TRBJ2-7,.,.,TRBV13,CASSLEAANKPSEQYF,TGTGCCAGCAGCTTAGAAGCGGCCAACAAGCCCAGCGAGCAGTACTTC
TRBJ1-1,TRBD1,.,TRBV5-1,CASSLDRQGSTEAFF,TGCGCCAGCAGCTTGGACAGACAGGGGAGCACTGAAGCTTTCTTT
TRBJ1-1,.,few,TRBV19,CASSIDNRNTEAFF,TGTGCCAGTAGTATAGATAACAGGAACACTGAAGCTTTCTTT
TRBJ2-5,TRBD1,.,TRBV14,CASSQAWGQGAFTETQYF,TGTGCCAGCAGCCAAGCGTGGGGACAGGGGGCGTTTACGGAGACCCAGTACTTC
TRBJ2-1,.,.,TRBV19,CASSIGERSSYNEQFF,TGTGCCAGTAGTATAGGAGAGCGGAGCTCCTACAATGAGCAGTTCTTC
TRBJ1-2,.,.,TRBV20-1,CSARVGGGYTF,TGCAGTGCTAGAGTGGGGGGTGGCTACACCTTC
TRBJ2-1,.,once,TRBV2,CASSDQFGYNEQFF,TGTGCCAGCAGTGATCAGTTTGGGTACAATGAGCAGTTCTTC
TRBJ2-3,.,.,TRBV7-2,CASSQKRVDTQYF,TGTGCCAGCAGCCAGAAGAGAGTGGATACGCAGTATTTT
TRBJ1-1,.,.,TRBV7-3,CASSAGDGDAFF,TGTGCCAGCAGCGCCGGGGACGGAGATGCTTTCTTT
TRBJ1-1,.,.,TRBV2,CASMGNTEAFF,TGTGCCAGCATGGGGAACACTGAAGCTTTCTTT
TRBJ2-7,TRBD2,once,TRBV7-6,CASSLSGSPLYEQYF,TGTGCCAGCAGCTTAAGCGGGAGCCCCCTCTACGAGCAGTACTTC
TRBJ2-2,.,.,TRBV7-9,CASSLVQHTGELFF,TGTGCCAGCAGCTTAGTACAGCACACCGGGGAGCTGTTTTTT
TRBJ2-2,.,.,TRBV5-4,CASSWKGGGREKSGELFF,TGTGCCAGCAGCTGGAAGGGTGGGGGGCGCGAGAAAAGTGGGGAGCTGTTTTTT
TRBJ2-5,.,.,TRBV10-3,CAISESGRLQETQYF,TGTGCCATCAGTGAGTCGGGACGTCTTCAAGAGACCCAGTACTTC
TRBJ2-3,.,.,TRBV9,CASSVPGTDTQYF,TGTGCCAGCAGCGTACCAGGCACAGATACGCAGTATTTT
TRBJ1-1,.,.,TRBV29-1,CSVEISMNTEAFF,TGCAGCGTTGAAATCTCCATGAACACTGAAGCTTTCTTT
TRBJ2-7,.,.,TRBV7-9,CASSLGGMSSYEQYF,TGTGCCAGCAGCTTAGGGGGTATGAGCTCCTACGAGCAGTACTTC
TRBJ1-2,TRBD1,few,TRBV29-1,CSVEWTGGYGYTF,TGCAGCGTTGAATGGACAGGGGGTTATGGCTACACCTTC
TRBJ1-5,.,.,TRBV30,CAWEMGGDQPQHF,TGTGCCTGGGAAATGGGGGGTGATCAGCCCCAGCATTTT
TRBJ2-1,TRBD1,.,TRBV29-1,CSVLGTGGYNEQFF,TGCAGCGTCCTAGGGACAGGTGGCTACAATGAGCAGTTCTTC
TRBJ2-7,.,.,TRBV12-3/TRBV12-4,CASRETNYEQYF,TGTGCCAGCAGGGAGACAAATTACGAGCAGTACTTC
TRBJ2-1,.,.,TRBV15,CATSRGNSGFYNEQFF,TGTGCCACCAGCAGAGGGAATAGCGGATTTTACAATGAGCAGTTCTTC
TRBJ1-4,.,once,TRBV30,CAQSRDTNEKLFF,TGTGCCCAGAGCCGGGATACTAATGAAAAACTGTTTTTT
TRBJ2-7,TRBD1,.,TRBV7-2,CAGRFWTGDEQYF,TGTGCCGGCCGATTTTGGACAGGGGACGAGCAGTACTTC
TRBJ2-1,.,.,TRBV7-8,CASSPPRLTGGPGNEQFF,TGTGCCAGCAGCCCACCCAGACTTACGGGGGGCCCGGGTAATGAGCAGTTCTTC
TRBJ1-2,TRBD1,few,TRBV5-1,CASSRQGEDGYTF,TGCGCCAGCAGCCGACAGGGGGAGGATGGCTACACCTTC
TRBJ1-2,.,.,TRBV11-2,CASSPREAIYGYTF,TGTGCCAGCAGCCCTCGTGAAGCCATCTATGGCTACACCTTC
TRBJ2-3,.,.,TRBV19,CASGVLTQYF,TGTGCCAGTGGTGTGCTGACGCAGTATTTT
TRBJ1-6,.,.,TRBV6-2/TRBV6-3,CASSYTRNSPLHF,TGTGCCAGCAGTTACACACGAAATTCACCCCTCCACTTT
TRBJ1-2,.,.,TRBV9,CASSVDIGQASGYTF,TGTGCCAGCAGCGTAGATATTGGACAAGCAAGTGGCTACACCTTC
TRBJ1-2,.,.,TRBV5-1,CASSPGLDYGYTF,TGCGCCAGCAGCCCGGGACTCGACTATGGCTACACCTTC
TRBJ2-5,TRBD2,.,TRBV3-1/TRBV3-2,CASSPSTSGGAETQYF,TGTGCCAGCAGCCCCTCGACTAGCGGGGGGGCGGAGACCCAGTACTTC
TRBJ1-1,.,once,TRBV19,CASISGQLLGAFF,TGTGCCAGTATCTCTGGACAACTACTCGGAGCTTTCTTT
TRBJ2-7,.,once,TRBV28,CASSLKIPYEQYF,TGTGCCAGCAGTTTAAAAATCCCCTACGAGCAGTACTTC
TRBJ2-3,.,.,TRBV27,CASSLSAGTDTQYF,TGTGCCAGCAGTTTATCGGCGGGCACAGATACGCAGTATTTT